This TCR beta chain came from a study of CXCR3-negative and CXCR3-positive naive CD8 T cells. Points from the study as a whole: Both naive subsets, CXCR3-negative and CXCR3-positive, displayed similar TRBV-TRBJ usage, unlike memory cells. More hydrophobic TRB CDR3s occurred in CXCR3-positive than in CXCR3-negative naive cells.

Worth noting for this clonotype: Its target is unknown.

Among CD8+ T cells, naive ones were CD45RO-CCR7+CD27+CD95-. This CDR3 has 12 residues. CDR1 MGHRA and CDR2 YSYEKL come from the germline V gene. The study made its TRB cDNA libraries by 5' RACE, adding UMI labels. Each CDR3 protein gets one entry in TCRdb, which reprocessed the 5' RACE reads and gives no DNA. This repertoire includes over 70,000 distinct CDR3 sequences. This TCR was recovered from a human donor in good health. Some clones in this sample may be carry-over from other donors' samples. The chain combines TRBV4-1 with TRBJ2-7. What was sequenced was naive CXCR3+ CD8+ T cells from blood. Subset described: CD45RO-CCR7+CD27+CD95- naive CD8+ T cells expressing CXCR3 (TNR3+). The CDR3 protein is CASSQGGLEQYF.